The T cell receptor beta chain described here comes from a study of cytomegalovirus exposure and HLA in healthy donors. The CDR3 sequence is 15 residues long. Trimming at V came to 6 bases and at J to 8 bases, leaving 15 bases not matched to a gene. Germline assignment: CDR1 SNHLY and CDR2 FYNNEI. Clones were sequenced by immunoSEQ multiplex PCR, and TCRdb holds only the in-frame ones, with some missing. The profile shows 120,000 or so clones, 70% to 90% of them singletons. The clonotype comes from a woman between 18 and 29 years old in good health and CMV-seronegative. The specimen sequenced was PBMCs. The rearrangement joins TRBV2 to TRBJ1-2; 7 bases line up with TRBD1. In DNA form, the CDR3 reads TGTGCCAGCAGCGACCCCGGGACAGCTAATATCGGCTACACCTTC. Translating gives CASSDPGTANIGYTF.